The present T cell receptor (beta chain) was sequenced within a study of cytomegalovirus exposure and HLA in healthy donors. Study results and limitations: Most TCR sequences were seen very rarely across donors, but some public TCRs occurred in many. Three chains tied to CMV proved CMV antigen-specific in vitro. Overall, approximately 150 TCR beta chains were annotated as cytomegalovirus-associated.

Germline loops: CDR1 SGHVS, CDR2 FNYEAQ. V shed 1 base, J shed 0 bases, and the junction held 13 bases outside the gene matches. This CDR3 comprises 21 residues. Sequenced by immunoSEQ multiplex PCR; TCRdb stores in-frame clones only, minus some. This table holds 150,000 to 200,000 clones, roughly 88% found once. Comment on this clone: Its antigen remains unknown.

The clonotype was recovered from a woman aged 18-35 years in good health and CMV-seronegative. The chain has TRBV7-6 and TRBJ1-6; 9 nucleotides line up with TRBD1. The specimen was PBMCs. CDR3 in DNA: TGTGCCAGCAGCTTAGGCCCGCGGGACAGGGTTCCTAGCTCCTATAATTCACCCCTCCACTTT. It translates to CASSLGPRDRVPSSYNSPLHF.